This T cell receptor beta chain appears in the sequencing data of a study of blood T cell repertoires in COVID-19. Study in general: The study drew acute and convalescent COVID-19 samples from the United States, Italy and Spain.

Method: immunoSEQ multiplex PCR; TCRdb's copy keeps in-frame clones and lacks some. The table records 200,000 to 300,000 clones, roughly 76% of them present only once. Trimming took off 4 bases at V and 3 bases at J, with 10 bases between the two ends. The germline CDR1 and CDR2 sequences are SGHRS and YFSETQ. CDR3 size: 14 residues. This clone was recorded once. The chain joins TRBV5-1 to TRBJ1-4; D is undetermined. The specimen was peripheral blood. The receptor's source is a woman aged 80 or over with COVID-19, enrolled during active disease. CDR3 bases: TGCGCCAGCAGCCTCAGACGGGCTAATGAAAAACTGTTTTTT. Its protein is CASSLRRANEKLFF.